These 10 T cell receptor beta chains were all obtained from the same sample, sequenced in a study of blood T cell repertoires in COVID-19. Method: immunoSEQ multiplex PCR; TCRdb's copy keeps in-frame clones and lacks some. The profile shows roughly 240,000 clones, about 80% of them singletons. The sequencing input was peripheral blood. Source of these receptors: an elderly woman with acute or convalescent COVID-19.

The V gene is TRBV5-1, the J gene TRBJ2-2; 15 positions match TRBD2. The V segment lost 3 bases and the J segment 5 bases; nucleotides outside the gene matches: 2. CDR1 and CDR2 from the germline V gene are SGHRS and YFSETQ. The CDR3 is 16 residues long. CDR3 in amino acids: CASSSGLAGGTGELFF. The DNA for the CDR3 is TGCGCCAGCAGCTCGGGACTAGCGGGAGGTACCGGGGAGCTGTTTTTT.

The V and J genes are TRBV7-8 and TRBJ2-7; D is perhaps TRBD2 (5 bases). CDR1 is SGHVS and CDR2 is FQNEAQ in the germline V gene. There are 15 residues in the CDR3. V shed 1 base and J shed 2 bases, with 12 bases lying between them. CDR3 amino acids: CASSLEEGPTYEQYF. As DNA, the CDR3 is TGTGCCAGCAGCTTAGAAGAGGGTCCCACCTACGAGCAGTACTTC.

The gene calls are TRBV29-1 and TRBJ2-1; D gene uncertain. With 4 bases removed from V and 7 bases from J, the gap between germline ends came to 11 bases. The CDR3 runs to 12 residues. In germline, CDR1 is SQVTM, CDR2 ANQGSEA. CDR3 in DNA: TGCAGCGTTGGTTCGAGCTCAAATGAGCAGTTCTTC. Protein: CSVGSSSNEQFF.

The J gene is TRBJ1-2, the V gene TRBV7-6; no definite D call. The CDR3 has 15 residues. Germline V gene data show CDR1 as SGHVS and CDR2 as FNYEAQ. Trimming pared 2 bases from V and 2 bases from J, leaving 12 bases between. CDR3 nucleotides: TGTGCCAGCAGCTTAAACTCCCCCGGGAACTATGGCTACACCTTC. Amino acid sequence: CASSLNSPGNYGYTF. Together with reference TRBV7-6 and TRBJ1-2, the CDR3 gives the full variable domain: GAGVSQSPRYKVTKRGQDVALRCDPISGHVSLYWYRQALGQGPEFLTYFNYEAQQDKSGLPNDRFSAERPEGSISTLTIQRTEQRDSAMYRCASSLNSPGNYGYTFGSGTRLTVV.

The V gene is TRBV4-3, the J gene TRBJ1-2; TRBD1 aligns across 9 bases. This CDR3 comprises 13 residues. Per the germline V gene, CDR1 is LGHNA and CDR2 is YSLEER. The J segment lost 6 bases and the V segment lost 1 base, leaving 0 bases of the junction unmatched. CDR3 sequence: CASSQGTGDGYTF. In DNA form, the CDR3 reads TGCGCCAGCAGCCAAGGGACAGGGGATGGCTACACCTTC.

The rearrangement links TRBV7-9 to TRBJ2-3; TRBD1 agrees at 10 bases. The CDR3 loop spans 16 amino acids. Germline CDR1 SEHNR, CDR2 FQNEAQ (reference sequence). V trimming: 4 bases; J trimming: 0 bases; junction bases outside the gene matches: 4. CDR3 sequence reads: CASSSGQGTSTDTQYF. DNA for the CDR3: TGTGCCAGCAGCTCGGGACAGGGGACTAGCACAGATACGCAGTATTTT.

This chain links TRBV18 with TRBJ2-3; D ambiguous. V lost 1 base, J lost 3 bases, and 8 bases lay in between. CDR1 and CDR2 (germline): KGHSH, LQKENI. This CDR3 has 14 amino acids. The CDR3 nucleotides read TGTGCCAGCTCACCACAGGTACAGACAGATACGCAGTATTTT. It yields the protein CASSPQVQTDTQYF.

This clone was picked up one time. The chain has TRBV28 and TRBJ1-1, with D unresolved. CDR1 is MDHEN and CDR2 is SYDVKM in the germline V gene. The CDR3 loop spans 15 amino acids. V was pared by 4 bases and J by 1 base, with 13 bases between. The DNA for the CDR3 is TGTGCCAGCAGTTCCCCCAGGTCAGGGAACACTGAAGCTTTCTTT. This encodes CASSSPRSGNTEAFF.

This chain links TRBV6-2 or TRBV6-3 with TRBJ2-5; 9 bases align to TRBD1. Germline V gives CDR1 MNHEY, CDR2 SVGEGT. Trimming removed 4 bases from V and 4 bases from J; junction bases left unmatched: 7. The CDR3 is 15 residues long. The CDR3 nucleotides are TGTGCCAGCAGTTCAAGGGGACAGGGCACAGAGACCCAGTACTTC. It specifies CASSSRGQGTETQYF.

This clone was picked up one time. This rearrangement joins TRBV6-5 to TRBJ2-7; perhaps TRBD1 as D (6 bases). The CDR3 has 15 residues. Germline CDR1 and CDR2: MNHEY and SVGAGI. V was clipped by 2 bases and J by 2 bases, with 13 bases between them. Written as DNA, the CDR3 is TGTGCCAGCAGTTACCCGACAGGAACGACCTACGAGCAGTACTTC. Its protein product is CASSYPTGTTYEQYF.